This T cell receptor (beta chain) was recorded in a study of long-term antiretroviral therapy in people with HIV (dated by TCRdb to 2021 to 2024). The study in broad terms: The earliest samples were collected about a decade before the 2015 WHO recommendation for immediate ART, when ART was typically delayed until CD4 counts fell. From some 30 adults with confirmed HIV infection, the cohort provided 150 to 200 cryopreserved PBMC samples, gathered serially across a mean of about 6 years (range 1-12). No cross-contamination during QIAcube processing turned up in test extractions that ran a monoclonal T-cell line alongside more than 30 polyclonal samples. A retrospective serial study tested whether ART initiation and durable HIV suppression were associated with changes in peripheral blood TRB repertoire composition and diversity. Of the roughly 27 participants with HIV, approximately twelve were female. General study outcomes and caveats: Because pre-ART samples had limited cell numbers, unsorted PBMC were profiled rather than sorted CD4+ and CD8+ T cells. The samples were dated from about 2003 to 2018, and the ART regimens that were used may be less effective than current ART regimens. CDR3 length ranges in HIV repertoires were narrower than in controls, and network structure suggested an antigen-experienced repertoire with only a slight naive shift after ART. ART initiation was associated with a significant increase in TRB diversity, but diversity stayed significantly below transplant donor controls even after long-term ART. Inferences about post-ART repertoire changes are limited because no data were available on ART adherence, viral resistance or therapy changes. Expanded TRB clones identified before ART initiation dominated the repertoire at all time points, although this dominance fluctuated and declined in many PLHIV after ART. Since PBMC availability was limited, sequencing covered only the TCR beta chain, with no alpha chain pairing.

Inclusion was restricted to participants for whom at least one PBMC sample before ART initiation and at least two post-ART samples were available. Treatment was received in the United States of America by all participants with HIV. Before DNA extraction, cryopreserved samples of roughly 0.95-10 million PBMC were thawed and washed. At the time of the earliest PBMC sample for each participant with HIV, ages ranged from about 23 to 60 years. PBMC samples were contributed by each participant from 1-4 timepoints before ART initiation and 2-8 timepoints after ART initiation, with a median of 7 samples. Serial HIV viral load, CD4+ T-cell count, ART history and demographic data were obtained for every participant. Using a Qiagen kit on a QIAcube, genomic DNA was extracted from unsorted PBMC, with samples processed in batches of 12. At the junction V is shortened by 5 bases and J by 4 bases, with 11 bases in between. Sequences MDHEN (CDR1) and SYDVKM (CDR2) are obtained from the germline V gene. The CDR3, from cysteine to phenylalanine, totals 13 residues. The sequence is cut down to CDR3 DNA, 39 bases in frame from base 1.

The immunoSEQ hsTCRB v3.0 assay was used at survey level resolution for TRB variable region sequencing. The target sequencing depth for TRB was about 40,000-50,000 T-cell genomes per sample. TRB libraries were pooled and sequenced on an Illumina MiSeq using a v3 150-cycle kit. The study's processing was this. Repertoire analysis was performed in R inside a reproducible Nextflow workflow that covered QC, data transformation and analysis. LymphoSeq2, an R package for exploring AIRR-Seq data, was used to implement custom analyses. Four samples yielding fewer than 5000 total TRB sequences were excluded, leaving 150 to 200 analyzed HIV repertoires. Among the 180 or so HIV repertoires that were kept, 59 were collected before ART initiation and roughly 130 were collected after ART initiation. Repertoires were downsampled to 5000 TRB nucleotide sequences, and summary statistics were averaged over 100 downsampling iterations. The analysis kept only TRB sequences whose CDR3 regions were at least seven amino acids long. Two measures captured diversity: a Shannon entropy-derived clonality score and the Gini coefficient. In the repertoire networks, any two of the top 5000 CDR3 amino acid sequences were linked whenever the two sequences differed by an edit distance of one. GLIPH2 predicted antigen specificity groups and MHC restriction for TRB CDR3 amino acid sequences. CDR3 amino acid sequences were matched against VDJdb and McPAS-TCR to flag known CMV, EBV, HIV or tissue antigen associations. Pre-ART, post-ART and control groups were compared with Wilcoxon signed-rank tests and Holm-Bonferroni correction. The immuneACCESS repertoire file appears here via TCRdb, limited to in-frame rearrangements. These files lack a portion of the clones; in checked studies, under half of the deficit traces to unresolved V genes, and the cause of the others is not known. The DNA gave D and trimming, while V, J and clone size come from that table. Within this sample are over 35,000 clones, with roughly 80% of them counted one time only. Roughly 4.9% of the sample goes to the ten largest clones.

This clone was recorded once. Its recognized antigen is unknown. There are no base qualities to consult, and no much larger clone falls within one base. The chain is encoded by TRBV28 joined to TRBJ1-2; 6 matching bases give a weak D call of TRBD1. The source was unsorted PBMCs, collected 1.5 years after starting antiretroviral therapy. This clonotype was sampled from a man aged 18 to 30 with HIV. Here is the DNA: TGTGCCAGCAGTCCACAGGGAATCTATGGCTACACCTTC. Its amino acids are CASSPQGIYGYTF.